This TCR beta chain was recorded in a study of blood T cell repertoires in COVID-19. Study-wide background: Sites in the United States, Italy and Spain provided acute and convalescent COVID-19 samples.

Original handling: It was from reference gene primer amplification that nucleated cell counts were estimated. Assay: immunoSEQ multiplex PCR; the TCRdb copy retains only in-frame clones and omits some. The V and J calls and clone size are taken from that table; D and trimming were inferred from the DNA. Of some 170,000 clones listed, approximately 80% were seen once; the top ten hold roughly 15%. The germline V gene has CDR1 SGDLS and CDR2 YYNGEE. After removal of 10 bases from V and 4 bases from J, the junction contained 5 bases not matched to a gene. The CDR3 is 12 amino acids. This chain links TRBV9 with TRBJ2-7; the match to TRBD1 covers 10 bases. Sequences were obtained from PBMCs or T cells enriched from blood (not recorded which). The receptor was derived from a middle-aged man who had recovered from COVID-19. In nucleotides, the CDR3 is TGTGCCCCCGGGACAGGGGTTTACGAGCAGTACTTC. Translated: CAPGTGVYEQYF.